This is a list of T cell receptor beta chains from one sample in a study of identical twins. Each CDR3 protein is one row after TCRdb ran MiXCR on the 5' RACE reads. The data show about 260,000 distinct CDR3 sequences, with around 6.6% seen just once and around 3.4% held by the top ten. These data also featured in a second study, about yellow fever vaccine responses in identical twins.

Specimen: memory (CD45RO+) T cells sorted from blood. Source of these receptors: a woman aged 18-29 years in good health. CDR3s include the opening cysteine and the closing phenylalanine or tryptophan. The D gene is left open where the match is weak. Rows give clone size only sometimes, using once, few, many, or a class for an expanded clone.

size: many
D: .
J: TRBJ2-4
V: TRBV12-3/TRBV12-4
CDR3: CASSLALIAKNIQYF
DNA: TGTGCCAGCAGTTTAGCTCTTATAGCCAAAAACATTCAGTACTTC

size: .
D: .
J: TRBJ1-1
V: TRBV7-2
CDR3: CASSLPNREAFF
DNA: TGTGCCAGCAGCCTCCCTAACAGAGAAGCTTTCTTT

size: few
D: TRBD2
J: TRBJ2-5
V: TRBV11-2
CDR3: CASSLQPAGLQETQYF
DNA: TGTGCCAGCAGCTTACAGCCAGCGGGACTACAAGAGACCCAGTACTTC

size: many
D: TRBD1
J: TRBJ2-7
V: TRBV5-1
CDR3: CASSPPGQDEQYF
DNA: TGCGCCAGCAGCCCCCCGGGACAGGACGAGCAGTACTTC

size: many
D: TRBD2
J: TRBJ2-1
V: TRBV7-2
CDR3: CASSPPGLGNYNEQFF
DNA: TGTGCCAGCAGCCCCCCGGGACTAGGAAATTACAATGAGCAGTTCTTC

size: .
D: .
J: TRBJ2-7
V: TRBV20-1
CDR3: CSAREPGPRLYEQYF
DNA: TGCAGTGCTAGAGAACCGGGCCCTAGGCTCTACGAGCAGTACTTC

size: few
D: TRBD2
J: TRBJ2-7
V: TRBV6-4
CDR3: CASSETGTSGEQYF
DNA: TGTGCCAGCAGTGAGACCGGGACTAGCGGTGAGCAGTACTTC

size: many
D: .
J: TRBJ1-4
V: TRBV3-1
CDR3: CASSQAVGEGEKLFF
DNA: TGTGCCAGCAGCCAAGCAGTGGGGGAAGGTGAAAAACTGTTTTTT

size: few
D: .
J: TRBJ2-7
V: TRBV19
CDR3: CASSHRDLGEQYF
DNA: TGTGCCAGTAGTCACAGGGATCTAGGCGAGCAGTACTTC

size: few
D: .
J: TRBJ2-1
V: TRBV28
CDR3: CASSSAGSSYNEQFF
DNA: TGTGCCAGCAGCTCGGCGGGGAGCTCCTACAATGAGCAGTTCTTC

size: many
D: .
J: TRBJ2-5
V: TRBV5-1
CDR3: CASSLSWGGQETQYF
DNA: TGCGCCAGCAGCTTAAGTTGGGGGGGCCAGGAGACCCAGTACTTC

size: .
D: .
J: TRBJ2-1
V: TRBV10-3
CDR3: CAAGTSSSYNEQFF
DNA: TGTGCCGCCGGGACATCGAGCTCCTACAATGAGCAGTTCTTC